Listed below are T cell receptor beta chains from one sample, sequenced in a study of post-analysis software for immune sequencing data. TCRdb re-derived calls from the PCR reads in MiXCR, one entry per CDR3 protein. There are about 800,000 distinct CDR3 sequences in the sample; approximately 30% occur only once, and approximately 0.55% lies in the top ten. Sequenced material: blood. The receptor source for this set is a girl aged 10 to 17 with multiple sclerosis. CDR3s include the opening cysteine and the closing phenylalanine or tryptophan. A D gene is named only where the DNA matches it firmly.

13,NA,TRBV12-3/TRBV12-4,CASVGGMNTEAFF
11,TRBD2,TRBV4-3,CARGLDHEQYF
14,TRBD2,TRBV27,CASSPLAFGATQYF
11,NA,TRBV7-9,CASSFRNEQYF
14,TRBD1,TRBV12-3/TRBV12-4,CASGDRAGRQPQHF
15,NA,TRBV5-1,CASSLSHTGFNEQFF
15,TRBD2,TRBV6-4,CASSGTSGSTGTRYF
13,NA,TRBV6-6,CASSPPDNNEQFF
15,NA,TRBV20-1,CSARDLRGIIGTQYF
16,TRBD2,TRBV20-1,CSARVSSGASYNEQFF
18,NA,TRBV5-6,CASSWALQGTSSTDTQYF